This T cell receptor beta chain was sequenced for a study of blood T cells in healthy people across ages. Per individual sample, total RNA of at least 6 micrograms was extracted. Then a second PCR, running about 6 to 12 cycles, was carried out with a sample-barcoded 5' primer and a J-beta primer mix. Each cDNA molecule was tagged by a template-switch adaptor with 12 random nucleotides. TCRdb analysed the 5' RACE reads with MiXCR anew, one entry per CDR3 protein. The repertoire holds over 1,200,000 distinct CDR3 sequences, with approximately 59% as singletons. Germline CDR1 is MNHEY and CDR2 is SMNVEV (reference sequence). Trimming took 10 bases from V and 2 from J; bases not matched to a gene: 11. The CDR3 covers 15 residues.

The sequencing sample was made of blood. This clonotype originated in a man younger than 30 in good health. The chain recombines TRBV27 with TRBJ2-1; 7 bases are a match to TRBD2. The CDR3 loop reads CATNREGGPYNEQFF. Written as DNA, the CDR3 is TGTGCCACCAATAGAGAGGGAGGGCCCTACAATGAGCAGTTCTTC.